This TCR beta chain is from a study of T cells in localized non-small cell lung cancer. The method was immunoSEQ multiplex PCR; TCRdb's version includes in-frame clones alone and lacks a portion of them. The sample holds 1,400 or so clones, approximately 15% seen once. This clone was counted a few times. CDR1 MNHGY and CDR2 SAAAGT come from the germline V gene. V dropped 10 bases and J dropped 2 bases, with 12 bases sitting between them. There are 13 residues in the CDR3. This rearrangement joins TRBV6-8 to TRBJ1-3; D remains ambiguous. The TCR comes from a female donor of 60 years or more with stage II lung adenocarcinoma. The input for sequencing was normal lung tissue next to the tumor, taken before any cancer treatment. CDR3 sequence (DNA): TGTGCCATCAGCGGGGAGACTGGAAACACCATATATTTT. The encoded protein is CAISGETGNTIYF.